The clone carrying this T cell receptor beta chain was seen ten or more times. Its antigen is currently unknown. RNA transcripts provided the source from which TCR beta CDR3 regions were amplified. Researchers ran a first-round RT-PCR on the TCR CDR3 using the HTBI primer set. TCRdb re-called the multiplex PCR reads through MiXCR, storing one row per CDR3 protein. The table records 550,000 to 800,000 distinct CDR3 sequences, roughly 15% of them present only once. This sample was taken from a study of T cells in Graves' hyperthyroidism and ophthalmopathy. Study-level background: Initial diagnosis, before any treatment, was when peripheral blood was collected.

The germline V gene encodes CDR1 MDHEN and CDR2 SYDVKM. This CDR3 has 14 residues. V lost 3 bases and J lost 2, with 9 bases in between. Study-level results: Researchers found most expanded thyroid clonotypes above 0.001 in blood as well. The model identified upcoming ophthalmopathy a median about 7.1 months ahead of onset.

This chain connects TRBV28 to TRBJ2-3; D is unresolved. Material: blood. This clonotype was obtained from a man younger than 35 with Graves' hyperthyroidism. The CDR3 protein is CASSFRSYTDTQYF. The CDR3 DNA is TGTGCCAGCAGTTTTAGAAGTTACACAGATACGCAGTATTTT. Complete variable domain (other parts from reference TRBV28 and TRBJ2-3): DVKVTQSSRYLVKRTGEKVFLECVQDMDHENMFWYRQDPGLGLRLIYFSYDVKMKEKGDIPEGYSVSREKKERFSLILESASTNQTSMYLCASSFRSYTDTQYFGPGTRLTVL.